What follows describes a single T cell receptor beta chain. This specimen comes from a study of control samples from healthy donors and cancer patients. The germline V and J ends were trimmed by 6 bases and 2 bases, with 8 bases remaining between them. CDR1 and CDR2 from the germline V gene are KGHSH and LQKENI. This CDR3 comprises 13 residues. Here immunoSEQ multiplex PCR was the method, and the copy in TCRdb shows in-frame clones only, minus some. The table has some 95,000 clones, 75% to 85% seen once. The sequencing sample was made of blood. This clonotype was sampled from a woman aged 25 to 39 in good health. The V call is TRBV18, the J call TRBJ1-5; D perhaps matches TRBD1 (6 bases). CDR3 protein: CASSRGGNQPQHF. CDR3 nucleotide sequence: TGTGCCAGCTCCAGGGGTGGCAATCAGCCCCAGCATTTT.